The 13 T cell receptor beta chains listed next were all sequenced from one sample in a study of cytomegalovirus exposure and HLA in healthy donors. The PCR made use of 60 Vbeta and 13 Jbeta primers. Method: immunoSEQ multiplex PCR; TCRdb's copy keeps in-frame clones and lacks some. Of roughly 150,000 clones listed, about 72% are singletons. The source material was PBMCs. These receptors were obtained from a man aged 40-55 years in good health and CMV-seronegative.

The CDR3 reads CASSLTSGGLKETQYF. CDR3 nucleotide sequence: TGTGCCAGCAGCTTGACTAGCGGGGGGCTGAAAGAGACCCAGTACTTC. The chain has TRBV7-8 and TRBJ2-5, with 13 positions matching TRBD2. Germline CDR1 reads SGHVS; CDR2 reads FQNEAQ. This CDR3 contains 16 residues. J lost 3 bases, V lost 3 bases, and 4 bases had no gene match.

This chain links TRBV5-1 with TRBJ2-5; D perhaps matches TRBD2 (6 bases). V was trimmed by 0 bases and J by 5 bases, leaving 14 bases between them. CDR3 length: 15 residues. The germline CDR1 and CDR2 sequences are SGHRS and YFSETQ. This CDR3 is CASSLDPGVRETQYF. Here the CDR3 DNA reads TGCGCCAGCAGCTTGGATCCGGGGGTGCGTGAGACCCAGTACTTC.

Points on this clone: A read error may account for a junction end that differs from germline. CDR3 protein: CASSEEQLAGYNEQFF. CDR3 DNA: TGTGCCAGCAGCGAAGAACAACTAGCGGGGTACAATGAGCAGTTCTTC. V gene TRBV2 combines with J gene TRBJ2-1; 10 bases are a match to TRBD2. This CDR3 has 16 amino acids. Germline values: CDR1 SNHLY, CDR2 FYNNEI.

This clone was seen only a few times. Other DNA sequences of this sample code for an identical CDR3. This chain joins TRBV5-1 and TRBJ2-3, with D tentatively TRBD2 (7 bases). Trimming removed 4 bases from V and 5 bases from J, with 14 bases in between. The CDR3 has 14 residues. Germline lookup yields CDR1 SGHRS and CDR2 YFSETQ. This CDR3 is CASSLPGGGDTQYF. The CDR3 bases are TGCGCCAGCAGCCTGCCGGGGGGCGGAGATACGCAGTATTTT. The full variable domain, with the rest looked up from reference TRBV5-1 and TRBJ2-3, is KAGVTQTPRYLIKTRGQQVTLSCSPISGHRSVSWYQQTPGQGLQFLFEYFSETQRNKGNFPGRFSGRQFSNSRSEMNVSTLELGDSALYLCASSLPGGGDTQYFGPGTRLTVL.

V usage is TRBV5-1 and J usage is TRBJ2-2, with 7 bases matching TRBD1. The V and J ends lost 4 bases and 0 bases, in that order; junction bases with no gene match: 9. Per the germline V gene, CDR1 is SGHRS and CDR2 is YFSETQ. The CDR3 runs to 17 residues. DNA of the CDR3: TGCGCCAGCAGCCATTACAGGGGTTATTCGAACACCGGGGAGCTGTTTTTT. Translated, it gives CASSHYRGYSNTGELFF.

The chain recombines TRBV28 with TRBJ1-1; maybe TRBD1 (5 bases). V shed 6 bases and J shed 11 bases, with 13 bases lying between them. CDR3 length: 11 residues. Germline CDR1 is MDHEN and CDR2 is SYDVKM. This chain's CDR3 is CASSQPNRAFF. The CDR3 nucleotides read TGTGCCAGCAGCCAACCAAACAGGGCTTTCTTT.

The CDR3 region is CASSVDPTGETQYF. DNA for the CDR3: TGTGCCAGCAGCGTAGACCCGACGGGTGAGACCCAGTACTTC. The chain combines TRBV9 with TRBJ2-5; no definite D call. The CDR3 covers 14 residues. The V gene lost 0 bases and the J gene lost 5 bases, with 11 bases spanning the gap. Germline values: CDR1 SGDLS, CDR2 YYNGEE.

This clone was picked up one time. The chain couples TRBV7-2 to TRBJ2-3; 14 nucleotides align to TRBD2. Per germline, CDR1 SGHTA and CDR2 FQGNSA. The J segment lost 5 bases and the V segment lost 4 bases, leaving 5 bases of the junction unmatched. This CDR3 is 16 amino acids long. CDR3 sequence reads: CASSWTSGRFRDTQYF. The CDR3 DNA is TGTGCCAGCAGCTGGACTAGCGGGAGGTTTAGAGATACGCAGTATTTT.

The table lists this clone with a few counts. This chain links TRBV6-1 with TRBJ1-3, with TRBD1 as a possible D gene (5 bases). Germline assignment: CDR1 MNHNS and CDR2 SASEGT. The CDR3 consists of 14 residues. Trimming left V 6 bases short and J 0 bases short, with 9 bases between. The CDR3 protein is CASRDIFSGNTIYF. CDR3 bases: TGTGCCAGCAGGGACATATTCTCTGGAAACACCATATATTTT.

The CDR3: CASSRGTDTQYF. CDR3 nucleotide sequence: TGTGCCAGCAGCCGAGGCACAGATACGCAGTATTTT. This rearrangement joins TRBV6-5 to TRBJ2-3; D is unresolved. The CDR3 length is 12 residues. Trimming stripped 6 bases from V and 1 base from J, with 5 bases between. The germline V gene has CDR1 MNHEY and CDR2 SVGAGI.

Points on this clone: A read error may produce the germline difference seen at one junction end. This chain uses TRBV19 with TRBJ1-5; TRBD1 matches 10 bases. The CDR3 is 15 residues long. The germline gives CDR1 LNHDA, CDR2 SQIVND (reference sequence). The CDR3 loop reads CASSMGQGKNQPQNF. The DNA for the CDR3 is TGTGCCAGTAGTATGGGACAGGGGAAGAATCAGCCCCAGAATTTT.

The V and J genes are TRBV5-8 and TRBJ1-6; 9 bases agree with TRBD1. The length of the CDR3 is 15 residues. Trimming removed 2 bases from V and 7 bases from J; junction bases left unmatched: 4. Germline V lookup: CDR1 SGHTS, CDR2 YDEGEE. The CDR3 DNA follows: TGTGCCAGCAGCTTAGGGACAGGGTACAATTCACCCCTCCACTTT. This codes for CASSLGTGYNSPLHF. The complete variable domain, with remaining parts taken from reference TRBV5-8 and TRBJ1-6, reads EAGVTQSPTHLIKTRGQQATLRCSPISGHTSVYWYQQALGLGLQFLLWYDEGEERNRGNFPPRFSGRQFPNYSSELNVNALELEDSALYLCASSLGTGYNSPLHFGNGTRLTVT.

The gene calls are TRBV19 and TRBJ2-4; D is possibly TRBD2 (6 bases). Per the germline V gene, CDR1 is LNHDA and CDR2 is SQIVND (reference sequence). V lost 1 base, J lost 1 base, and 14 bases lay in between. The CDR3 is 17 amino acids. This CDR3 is CASSIGGTQWAKNIQYF. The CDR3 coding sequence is TGTGCCAGTAGTATAGGAGGGACTCAGTGGGCCAAAAACATTCAGTACTTC. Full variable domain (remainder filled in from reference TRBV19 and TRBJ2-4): DGGITQSPKYLFRKEGQNVTLSCEQNLNHDAMYWYRQDPGQGLRLIYYSQIVNDFQKGDIAEGYSVSREKKESFPLTVTSAQKNPTAFYLCASSIGGTQWAKNIQYFGAGTRLSVL.